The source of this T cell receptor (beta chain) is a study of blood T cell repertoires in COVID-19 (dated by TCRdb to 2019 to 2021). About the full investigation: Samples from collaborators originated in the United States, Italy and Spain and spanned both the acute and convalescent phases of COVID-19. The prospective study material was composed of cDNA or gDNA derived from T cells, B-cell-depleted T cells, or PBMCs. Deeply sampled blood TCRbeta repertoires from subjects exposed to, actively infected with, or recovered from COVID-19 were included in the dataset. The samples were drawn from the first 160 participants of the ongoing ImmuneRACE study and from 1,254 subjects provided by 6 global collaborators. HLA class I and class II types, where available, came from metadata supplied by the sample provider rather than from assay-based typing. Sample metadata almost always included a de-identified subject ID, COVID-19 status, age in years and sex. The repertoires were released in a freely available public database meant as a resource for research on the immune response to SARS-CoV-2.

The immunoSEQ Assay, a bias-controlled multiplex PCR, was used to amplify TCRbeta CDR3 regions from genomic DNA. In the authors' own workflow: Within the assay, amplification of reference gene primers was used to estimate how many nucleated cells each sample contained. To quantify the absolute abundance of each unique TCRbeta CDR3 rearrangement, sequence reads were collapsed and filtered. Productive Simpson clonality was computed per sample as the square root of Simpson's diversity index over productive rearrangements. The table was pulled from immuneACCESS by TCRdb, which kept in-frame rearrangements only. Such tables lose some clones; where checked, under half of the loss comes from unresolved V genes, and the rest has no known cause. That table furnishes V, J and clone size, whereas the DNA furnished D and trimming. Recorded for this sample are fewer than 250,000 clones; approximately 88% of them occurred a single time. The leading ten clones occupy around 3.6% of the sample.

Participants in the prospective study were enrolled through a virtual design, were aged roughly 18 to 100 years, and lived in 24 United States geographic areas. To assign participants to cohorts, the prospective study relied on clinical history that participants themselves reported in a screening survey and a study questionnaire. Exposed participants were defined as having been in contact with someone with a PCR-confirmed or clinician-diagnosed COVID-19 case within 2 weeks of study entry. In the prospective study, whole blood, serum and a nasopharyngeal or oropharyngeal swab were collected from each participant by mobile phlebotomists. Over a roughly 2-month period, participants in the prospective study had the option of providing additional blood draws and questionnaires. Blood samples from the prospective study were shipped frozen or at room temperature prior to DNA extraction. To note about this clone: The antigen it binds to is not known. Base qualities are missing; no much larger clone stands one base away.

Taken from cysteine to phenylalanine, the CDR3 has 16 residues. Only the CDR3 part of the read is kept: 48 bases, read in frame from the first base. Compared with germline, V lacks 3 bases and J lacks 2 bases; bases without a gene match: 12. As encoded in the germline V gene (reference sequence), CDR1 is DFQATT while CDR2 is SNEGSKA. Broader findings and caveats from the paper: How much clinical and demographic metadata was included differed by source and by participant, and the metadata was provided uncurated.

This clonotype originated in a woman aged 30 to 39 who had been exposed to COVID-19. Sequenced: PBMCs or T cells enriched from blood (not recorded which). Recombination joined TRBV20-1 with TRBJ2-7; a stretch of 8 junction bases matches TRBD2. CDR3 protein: CSASMGAGAATYEQYF. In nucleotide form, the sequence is TGCAGTGCTAGTATGGGAGCGGGAGCGGCGACCTACGAGCAGTACTTC.